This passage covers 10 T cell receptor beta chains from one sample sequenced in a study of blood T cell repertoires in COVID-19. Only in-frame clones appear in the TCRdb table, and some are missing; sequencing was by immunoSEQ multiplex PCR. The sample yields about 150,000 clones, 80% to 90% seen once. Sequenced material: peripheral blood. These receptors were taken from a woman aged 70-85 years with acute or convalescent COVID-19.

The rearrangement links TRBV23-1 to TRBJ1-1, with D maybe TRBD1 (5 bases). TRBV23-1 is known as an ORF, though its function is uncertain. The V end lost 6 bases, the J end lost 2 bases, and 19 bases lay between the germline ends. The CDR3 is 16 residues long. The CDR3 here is CASRRPTQTVNTEAFF. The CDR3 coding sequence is TGCGCCAGCAGACGCCCCACCCAGACAGTTAACACTGAAGCTTTCTTT.

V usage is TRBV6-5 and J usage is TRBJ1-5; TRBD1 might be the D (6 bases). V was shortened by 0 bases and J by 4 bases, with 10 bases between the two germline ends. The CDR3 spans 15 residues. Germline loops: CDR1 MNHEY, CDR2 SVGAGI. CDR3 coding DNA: TGTGCCAGCAGTTACTCAGGACAGAAGAATCAGCCCCAGCATTTT. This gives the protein CASSYSGQKNQPQHF.

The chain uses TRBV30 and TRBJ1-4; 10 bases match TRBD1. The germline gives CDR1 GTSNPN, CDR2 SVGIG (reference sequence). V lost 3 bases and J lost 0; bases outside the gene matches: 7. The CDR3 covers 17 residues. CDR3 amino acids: CAWSPTGGKATNEKLFF. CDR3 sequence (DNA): TGTGCCTGGAGCCCGACAGGGGGCAAAGCAACTAATGAAAAACTGTTTTTT.

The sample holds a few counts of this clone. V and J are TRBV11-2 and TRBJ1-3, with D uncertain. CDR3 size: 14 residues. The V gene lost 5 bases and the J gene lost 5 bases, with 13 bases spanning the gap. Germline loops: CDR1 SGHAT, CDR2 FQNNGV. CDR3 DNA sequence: TGTGCCAGCAGCCGGGTCGGTGAGAGAAACACCATATATTTT. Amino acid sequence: CASSRVGERNTIYF.

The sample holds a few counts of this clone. The chain's CDR3 is CASSYTPDSNSPLHF. Here the CDR3 DNA reads TGTGCCAGCAGTTACACCCCGGACAGTAATTCACCCCTCCACTTT. The chain links TRBV6-2 or TRBV6-3 to TRBJ1-6, with TRBD1 as a possible D gene (6 bases). The V gene's germline CDR1 is MNHEY and CDR2 SVGEGT. Trimming shortened V by 2 bases and J by 6 bases, and 11 bases separated the two germline ends. CDR3 length: 15 residues.

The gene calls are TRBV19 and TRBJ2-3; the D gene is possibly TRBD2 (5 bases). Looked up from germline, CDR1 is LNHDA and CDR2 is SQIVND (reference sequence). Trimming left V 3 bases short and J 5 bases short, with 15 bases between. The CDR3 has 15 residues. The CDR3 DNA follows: TGTGCCAGTAGTATCGGCACGGCGGGTGGAGATACGCAGTATTTT. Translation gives CASSIGTAGGDTQYF.

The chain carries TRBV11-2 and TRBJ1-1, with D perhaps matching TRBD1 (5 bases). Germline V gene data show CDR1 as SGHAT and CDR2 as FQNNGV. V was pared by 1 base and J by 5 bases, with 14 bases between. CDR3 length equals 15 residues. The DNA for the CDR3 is TGTGCCAGCAGCTTAGGTAGGCAGGGCCAAACTGAAGCTTTCTTT. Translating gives CASSLGRQGQTEAFF.

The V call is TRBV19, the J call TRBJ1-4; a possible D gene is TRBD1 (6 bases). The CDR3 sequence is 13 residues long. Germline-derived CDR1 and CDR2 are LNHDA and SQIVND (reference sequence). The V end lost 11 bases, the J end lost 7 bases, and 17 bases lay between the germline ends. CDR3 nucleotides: TGTGCCGTCGGGGGGGCGCCGGGTGAAAAACTGTTTTTT. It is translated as CAVGGAPGEKLFF. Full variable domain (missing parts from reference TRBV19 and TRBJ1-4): DGGITQSPKYLFRKEGQNVTLSCEQNLNHDAMYWYRQDPGQGLRLIYYSQIVNDFQKGDIAEGYSVSREKKESFPLTVTSAQKNPTAFYLCAVGGAPGEKLFFGSGTQLSVL.

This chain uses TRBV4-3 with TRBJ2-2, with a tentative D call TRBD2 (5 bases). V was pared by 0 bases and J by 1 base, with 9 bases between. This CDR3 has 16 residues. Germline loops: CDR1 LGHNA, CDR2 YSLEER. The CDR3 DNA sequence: TGCGCCAGCAGCCAAGAAACGGCGGGGAACACCGGGGAGCTGTTTTTT. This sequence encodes CASSQETAGNTGELFF.

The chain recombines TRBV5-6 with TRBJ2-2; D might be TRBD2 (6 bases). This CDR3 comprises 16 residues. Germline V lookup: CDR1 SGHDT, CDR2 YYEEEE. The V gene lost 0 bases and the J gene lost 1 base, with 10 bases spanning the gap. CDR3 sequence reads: CASSLVRGKNTGELFF. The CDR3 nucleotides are TGTGCCAGCAGCTTGGTTCGGGGGAAGAACACCGGGGAGCTGTTTTTT.